This entry features one T cell receptor (beta chain) sequence. Antigen specificity is unknown. The germline CDR1 and CDR2 sequences are SGDLS and YYNGEE. Trimming removed 0 bases from V and 10 bases from J, with 7 bases in between. The CDR3 contains 11 residues. The data were taken from a study of T cell repertoires in cytomegalovirus infection. Study in general: Peptides in the study included HLA-C-restricted and HLA-B-restricted CMV epitopes. Both CMV infection and a matching HLA type were indicated by public TCR beta signatures. Points from the study as a whole: Based on cumulative public TCR beta family frequency, carriers of CMV plus the relevant HLA were identified. The ex vivo response was dominated by HLA-C-restricted CMV-specific TCR beta clonotypes.

TCRdb re-called the reads through MiXCR, storing one row per CDR3 protein. The sample carries about 920,000 distinct CDR3 sequences, approximately 32% recorded once. The J gene is TRBJ1-2, the V gene TRBV9, with a possible D match to TRBD1 (6 bases). Sequencing used cultured CD8+ T cells from PBMCs, obtained from culture after CMV antigen stimulation. The clonotype originates from a human donor in good health (CMV status not recorded). Some clones in this sample may be carry-over from other donors' samples. The CDR3 spells CASSVGGHYTF. As DNA, the CDR3 is TGTGCCAGCAGCGTAGGGGGGCACTACACCTTC. Combining the CDR3 with reference TRBV9 and TRBJ1-2 gives the whole variable domain DSGVTQTPKHLITATGQRVTLRCSPRSGDLSVYWYQQSLDQGLQFLIQYYNGEERAKGNILERFSAQQFPDLHSELNLSSLELGDSALYFCASSVGGHYTFGSGTRLTVV.